The entry that follows covers one T cell receptor (beta chain) sequence. This clonotype was observed many times. It has no known antigen specificity. Nothing much larger sits one base from this clone, and base qualities are not available. V sheds 4 bases and J sheds 0 bases, leaving 9 bases between their ends. Taken from cysteine to phenylalanine, the CDR3 has 14 residues. Just the 42-base CDR3 DNA is kept, in frame starting at base 1. For the unsorted PBMC libraries, 2 million PBMCs were stored in RNAlater at -80 degrees C until RNA extraction and were used to generate the libraries. The multiple sclerosis patients were enrolled in a US clinical protocol that evaluated disease progression with magnetic resonance imaging. Peripheral blood was subjected to Ficoll-Hypaque density gradient centrifugation to isolate PBMCs, which were then cryopreserved in liquid nitrogen. cDNA was synthesized by template-switch 5'RACE using a primer with a 10-nucleotide random unique molecular identifier that tagged each TCR transcript. Each sequencing run produced over 170 million TCR-beta sequences covering 15-18 subjects. The RNeasy kit was used to extract total RNA. The KAPA Real-time Library Amplification kit was used to amplify TCR-beta VDJ regions with primers for the TCR constant region and the 5'RACE anchor. A first PCR added sample indexes and Illumina adaptors, after which a second PCR increased the library yield. After Ampure bead purification, the TCR product of roughly 650 bp was size-selected on a 2% E-gel SizeSelection system. Before pooling, libraries had their quality checked on a Bioanalyzer, their concentration measured with Qubit, and their quantity determined with the Kapa Library Quantification kit. Paired-end 2 x 150 bp sequencing of the libraries was performed on an Illumina HiSeq 2500. To increase sequence diversity, about 23-30% phiX was spiked into each library pool. As for the authors' bioinformatics: Quality-filtered reads were processed with the UMI-based MiGEC pipeline, which removed over 75% of raw TCR sequences during error correction. IMGT germline references were used for aligning VDJ genes, and each clonotype was defined as a unique CDR3 amino acid sequence together with its V-J genes. Clonal expansion, Shannon diversity and CDR3 relatedness were evaluated with VDJtools (CalcPairwiseDistances, ClusterSamples), while phylogenetic trees were built in CLCbio workbench. Clones with at least 8 unique UMIs were defined as expanded, with this threshold being based on coefficient-of-variation modelling across technical triplicates. The public reads were run again by TCRdb, first through fastp at Q25 and then through MiXCR, and only productive beta chains were kept. Entries that share a CDR3 protein sequence are merged under the most common genes and DNA. For this entry, the V and J calls and clone size follow TCRdb and not the study's own pipeline. A total of under 70,000 distinct CDR3 sequences appear in this sample, approximately 3.1% of them only once. 6% to 8% of the sample lies in the top ten.

These data belong to a study of neurological immune-mediated disorders (dated by TCRdb to about 2019). About the study as a whole: Of the 35 or so multiple sclerosis patients, 31 had relapsing-remitting MS and 3 had secondary progressive MS. Peripheral blood TCR-beta repertoires from HTLV-I-associated myelopathy (HAM/TSP) patients, multiple sclerosis patients and healthy controls were compared by UMI-based sequencing. Longitudinal samples, technical triplicates and paired sorted CD4+ and CD8+ T-cell subsets, alongside PBMC samples, were included among the roughly 110 TCR-beta libraries. The cohort was made up of around 70 subjects, consisting of around 14 HAM/TSP patients, about 34 multiple sclerosis patients and 20 healthy controls. Summary of the overall study and its limitations: No clinical or MRI features were associated with the MS cluster, and the authors said that larger cohorts are needed. No identical CDR3 amino acid sequences were found to be shared among expanded clones across subjects, suggesting that TCR-beta repertoires were private in all groups. In phylogenetic analysis, the repertoires of 18 of 34 MS patients grouped into a cluster of related CDR3 sequences, which suggests a possible signature at the repertoire level. The highest TCR clonal expansion was observed in HAM/TSP patients, whereas the lowest was observed in MS patients, even when compared with healthy controls.

The clonotype comes from a woman aged 55-69 years with multiple sclerosis. The chain was built from TRBV12-3 or TRBV12-4 and TRBJ1-1; the D gene is perhaps TRBD1, on 6 matching bases. Source material: PBMCs. In nucleotides, the sequence is TGTGCCAGCAGTTGGTGGGACATGAACACTGAAGCTTTCTTT. Its protein product is CASSWWDMNTEAFF.